This T cell receptor (beta chain) is from a study of breast tumors, draining lymph nodes, adjacent tissues. General observations from the study: Data only fit, rather than demonstrated, lymph node origin of most tumor T cells. Luminal-like breast cancer showed significantly greater tumor-nontumor repertoire similarity than basal-like breast cancer did. Tumor repertoires ranked between lymph nodes and nontumor tissue in diversity, with V and J gene preferences.

TCRdb ran MiXCR on the multiplex PCR reads and lists one entry per CDR3 protein. The data show about 220,000 distinct CDR3 sequences, approximately 36% seen once. In this sample, this clonotype turned up many times. Its target is unknown. The CDR3 is 15 residues long. Germline V gene sequence: CDR1 MNHNS, CDR2 SASEGT. V dropped 1 base and J dropped 0 bases, with 8 bases sitting between them. Axillary draining lymph nodes of breast cancer patients supplied the node samples. The clonotype comes from a female donor with breast cancer. Some clones in this sample may be carry-over from other donors' samples. Sequencing used axillary lymph node tissue. The gene calls are TRBV6-1 and TRBJ2-3; no clear D gene. The CDR3 DNA reads TGTGCCAGCAGTGAAGATTTTGCTAGCACAGATACGCAGTATTTT. Encoded protein: CASSEDFASTDTQYF.